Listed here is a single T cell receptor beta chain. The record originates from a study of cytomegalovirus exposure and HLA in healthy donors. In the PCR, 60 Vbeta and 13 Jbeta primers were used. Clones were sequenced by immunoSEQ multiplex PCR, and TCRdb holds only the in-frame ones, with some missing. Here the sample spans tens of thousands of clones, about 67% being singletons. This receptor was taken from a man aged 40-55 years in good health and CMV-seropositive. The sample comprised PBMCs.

The CDR3 nucleotides read TGCGCCAGCAGGGAGACAGGGGGAGAGACCCAGTACTTC. Protein product: CASRETGGETQYF. The chain recombines TRBV10-2 with TRBJ2-5; 9 nucleotides agree with TRBD1. This CDR3 contains 13 residues. Trimming removed 6 bases from V and 4 bases from J; junction bases left unmatched: 3. Germline CDR1 WSHSY, CDR2 SAAADI.